This T cell receptor (beta chain) was captured in a study of cytomegalovirus exposure and HLA in healthy donors. Across the whole study: A data release that came early held 80 million or so unique TCRs from HLA-typed donors. There were approximately 400 genotyped donors. Of these, roughly 80% fell in the genetic ancestry cluster associated with self-reported Caucasian donors. Study outcomes and limitations: In the analysis, some V segments, TRBV6-2 and TRBV6-3 included, were excluded as indistinguishable. After further analysis at a later stage, 16,951 TCR beta sequences were associated with HLA alleles at 0.05 false discovery rate.

Concerning this clone itself: As yet, its antigen is unknown.

Both 60 Vbeta primers and 13 Jbeta primers went into the PCR. TCRdb's table, derived via immunoSEQ multiplex PCR, lists solely in-frame clones and lacks some. The sample shows 150,000 to 200,000 clones, around 62% of them seen only once. There are 13 residues in the CDR3. The V end was cut by 0 bases, the J end by 8 bases, with 11 bases between. CDR1 and CDR2 from the germline V gene are SGHDT and YYEEEE. Input material: PBMCs. The V gene is TRBV5-6, the J gene TRBJ1-2, with D maybe TRBD1 (6 bases). This TCR was sampled from a man aged 40-49 years in good health and CMV-seronegative. The CDR3 nucleotides read TGTGCCAGCAGCTTGGAACAGGGATACGGCTACACCTTC. Protein product: CASSLEQGYGYTF.